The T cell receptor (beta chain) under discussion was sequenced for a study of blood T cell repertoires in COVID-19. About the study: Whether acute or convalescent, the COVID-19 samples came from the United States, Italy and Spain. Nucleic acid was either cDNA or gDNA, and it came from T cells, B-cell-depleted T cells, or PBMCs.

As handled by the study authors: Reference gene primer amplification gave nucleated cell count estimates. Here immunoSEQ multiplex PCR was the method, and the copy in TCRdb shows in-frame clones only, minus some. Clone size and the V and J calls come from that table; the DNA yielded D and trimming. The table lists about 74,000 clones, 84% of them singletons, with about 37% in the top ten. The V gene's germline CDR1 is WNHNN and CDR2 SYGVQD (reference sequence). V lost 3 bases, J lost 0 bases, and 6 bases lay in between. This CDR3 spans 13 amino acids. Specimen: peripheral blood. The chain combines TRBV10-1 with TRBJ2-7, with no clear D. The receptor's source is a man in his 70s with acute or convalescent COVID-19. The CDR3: CASSDDISYEQYF. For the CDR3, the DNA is TGCGCCAGCAGTGATGACATCTCCTACGAGCAGTACTTC.